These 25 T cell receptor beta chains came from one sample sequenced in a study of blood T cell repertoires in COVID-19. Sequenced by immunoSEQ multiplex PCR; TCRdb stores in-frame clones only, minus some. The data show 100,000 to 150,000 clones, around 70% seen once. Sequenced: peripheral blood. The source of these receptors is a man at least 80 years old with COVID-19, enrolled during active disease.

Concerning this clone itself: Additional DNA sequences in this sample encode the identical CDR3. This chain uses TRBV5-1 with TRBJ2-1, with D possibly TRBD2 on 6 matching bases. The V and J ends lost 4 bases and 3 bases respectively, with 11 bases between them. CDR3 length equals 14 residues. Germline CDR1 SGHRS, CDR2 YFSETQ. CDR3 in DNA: TGCGCCAGCAGCCTGGGGACTGGCTACAATGAGCAGTTCTTC. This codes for CASSLGTGYNEQFF.

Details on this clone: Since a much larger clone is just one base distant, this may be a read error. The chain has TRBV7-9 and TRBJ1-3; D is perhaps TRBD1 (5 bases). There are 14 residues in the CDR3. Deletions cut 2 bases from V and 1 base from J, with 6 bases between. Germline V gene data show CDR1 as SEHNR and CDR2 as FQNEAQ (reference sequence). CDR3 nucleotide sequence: TGTGCCAGCAGCTTAAGGGGTTCTGGAAACACCATATATTTT. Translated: CASSLRGSGNTIYF.

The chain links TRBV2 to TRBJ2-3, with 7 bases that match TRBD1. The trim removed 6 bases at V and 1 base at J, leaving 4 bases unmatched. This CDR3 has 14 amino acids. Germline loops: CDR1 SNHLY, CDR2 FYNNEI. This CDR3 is CASRLQGGTDTQYF. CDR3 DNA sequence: TGTGCCAGCAGACTCCAGGGGGGCACAGATACGCAGTATTTT. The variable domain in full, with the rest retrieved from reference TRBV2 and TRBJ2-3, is EPEVTQTPSHQVTQMGQEVILRCVPISNHLYFYWYRQILGQKVEFLVSFYNNEISEKSEIFDDQFSVERPDGSNFTLKIRSTKLEDSAMYFCASRLQGGTDTQYFGPGTRLTVL.

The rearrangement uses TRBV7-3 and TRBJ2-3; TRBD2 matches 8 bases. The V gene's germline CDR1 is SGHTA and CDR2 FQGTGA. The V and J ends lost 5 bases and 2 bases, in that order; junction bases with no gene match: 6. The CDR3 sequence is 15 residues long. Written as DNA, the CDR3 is TGTGCCAGCAGCCCCGGGACTAGTTTCACAGATACGCAGTATTTT. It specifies CASSPGTSFTDTQYF.

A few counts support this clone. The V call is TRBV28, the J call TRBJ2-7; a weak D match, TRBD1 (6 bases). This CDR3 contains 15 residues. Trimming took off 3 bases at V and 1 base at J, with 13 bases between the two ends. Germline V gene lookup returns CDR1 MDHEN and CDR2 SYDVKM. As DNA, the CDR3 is TGTGCCAGCAGTTTCTTCAGGGGCTGGTCCTACGAGCAGTACTTC. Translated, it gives CASSFFRGWSYEQYF.

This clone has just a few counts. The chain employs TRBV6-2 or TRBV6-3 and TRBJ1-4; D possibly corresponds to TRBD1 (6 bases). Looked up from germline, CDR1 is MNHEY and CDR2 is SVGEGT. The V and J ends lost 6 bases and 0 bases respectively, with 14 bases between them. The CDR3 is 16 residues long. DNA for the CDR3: TGTGCCAGCAGCTCTATCGACAGGCCAACTAATGAAAAACTGTTTTTT. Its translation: CASSSIDRPTNEKLFF.

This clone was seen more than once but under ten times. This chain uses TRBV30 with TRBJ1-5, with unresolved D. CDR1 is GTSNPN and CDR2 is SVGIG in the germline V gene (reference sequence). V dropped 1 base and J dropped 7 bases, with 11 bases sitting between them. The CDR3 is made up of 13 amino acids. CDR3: CAWSEEGYQPQHF. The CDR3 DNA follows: TGTGCCTGGAGTGAGGAGGGATACCAGCCCCAGCATTTT.

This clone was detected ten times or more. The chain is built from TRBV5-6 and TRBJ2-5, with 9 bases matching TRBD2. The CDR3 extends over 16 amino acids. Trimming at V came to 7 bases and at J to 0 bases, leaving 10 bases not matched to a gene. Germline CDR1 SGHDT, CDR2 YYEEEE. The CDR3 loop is CASFWWVAGDQETQYF. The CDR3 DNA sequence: TGTGCCAGCTTTTGGTGGGTAGCGGGAGACCAAGAGACCCAGTACTTC. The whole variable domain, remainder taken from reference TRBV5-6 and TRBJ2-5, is DAGVTQSPTHLIKTRGQQVTLRCSPKSGHDTVSWYQQALGQGPQFIFQYYEEEERQRGNFPDRFSGHQFPNYSSELNVNALLLGDSALYLCASFWWVAGDQETQYFGPGTRLLVL.

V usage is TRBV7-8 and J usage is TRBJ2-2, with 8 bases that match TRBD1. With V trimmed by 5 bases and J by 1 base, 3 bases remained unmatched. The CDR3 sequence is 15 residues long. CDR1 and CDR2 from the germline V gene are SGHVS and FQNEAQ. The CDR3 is CASSPGTGNTGELFF. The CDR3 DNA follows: TGTGCCAGCAGCCCCGGGACAGGGAACACCGGGGAGCTGTTTTTT.

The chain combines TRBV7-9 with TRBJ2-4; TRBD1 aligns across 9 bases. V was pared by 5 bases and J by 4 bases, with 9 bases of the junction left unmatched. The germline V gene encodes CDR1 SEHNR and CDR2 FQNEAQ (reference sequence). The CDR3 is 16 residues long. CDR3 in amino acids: CASSIWTGATKNIQYF. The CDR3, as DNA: TGTGCCAGCAGCATTTGGACAGGGGCAACTAAAAACATTCAGTACTTC.

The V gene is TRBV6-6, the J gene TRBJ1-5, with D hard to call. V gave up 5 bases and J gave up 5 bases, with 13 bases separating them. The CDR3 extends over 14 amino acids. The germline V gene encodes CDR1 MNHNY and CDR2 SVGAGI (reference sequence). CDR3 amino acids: CASSPGGLDQPQHF. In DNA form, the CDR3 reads TGTGCCAGCAGTCCGGGAGGTTTAGATCAGCCCCAGCATTTT.

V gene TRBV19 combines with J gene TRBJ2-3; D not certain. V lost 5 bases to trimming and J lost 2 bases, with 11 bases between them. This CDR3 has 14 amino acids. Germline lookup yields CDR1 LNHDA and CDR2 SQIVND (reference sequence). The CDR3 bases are TGTGCCAGTAGTGTATACTACTCCACAGATACGCAGTATTTT. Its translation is CASSVYYSTDTQYF.

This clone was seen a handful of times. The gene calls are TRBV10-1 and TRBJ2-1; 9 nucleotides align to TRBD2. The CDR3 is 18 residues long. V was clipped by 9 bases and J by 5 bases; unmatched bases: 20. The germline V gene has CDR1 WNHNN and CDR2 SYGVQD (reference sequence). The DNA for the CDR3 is TGCGCCAGTCCCGGGACTAGCAAAGGATTGGGGCTGGACAATGAGCAGTTCTTC. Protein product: CASPGTSKGLGLDNEQFF.

CDR3: CASSLAGRGTDTQYF. CDR3 sequence (DNA): TGCGCCAGCAGCTTGGCTGGCCGTGGCACAGATACGCAGTATTTT. The chain is built from TRBV5-1 and TRBJ2-3; D remains ambiguous. CDR3 length: 15 amino acids. Germline V gene data show CDR1 as SGHRS and CDR2 as YFSETQ. The V and J ends lost 0 bases and 1 base respectively, with 9 bases between them.

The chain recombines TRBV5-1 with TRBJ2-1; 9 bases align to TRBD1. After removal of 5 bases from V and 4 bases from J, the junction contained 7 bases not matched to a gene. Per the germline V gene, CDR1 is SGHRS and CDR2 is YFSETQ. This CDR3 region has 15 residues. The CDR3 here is CASSSGTGYYNEQFF. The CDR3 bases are TGCGCCAGCAGTTCCGGGACAGGGTATTACAATGAGCAGTTCTTC.

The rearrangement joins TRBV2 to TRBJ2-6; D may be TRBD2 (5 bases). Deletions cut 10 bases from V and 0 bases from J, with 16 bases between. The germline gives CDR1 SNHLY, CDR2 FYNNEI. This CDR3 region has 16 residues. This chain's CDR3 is CATRDGISSGANVLTF. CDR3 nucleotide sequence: TGTGCCACCCGGGATGGTATCAGCTCTGGGGCCAACGTCCTGACTTTC. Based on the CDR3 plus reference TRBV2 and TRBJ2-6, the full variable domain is EPEVTQTPSHQVTQMGQEVILRCVPISNHLYFYWYRQILGQKVEFLVSFYNNEISEKSEIFDDQFSVERPDGSNFTLKIRSTKLEDSAMYFCATRDGISSGANVLTFGAGSRLTVL.

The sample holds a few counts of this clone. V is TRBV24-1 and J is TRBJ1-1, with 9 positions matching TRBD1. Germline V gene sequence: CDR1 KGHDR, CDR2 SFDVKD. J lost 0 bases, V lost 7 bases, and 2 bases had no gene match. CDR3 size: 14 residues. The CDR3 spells CATRGQGLNTEAFF. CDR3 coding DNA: TGTGCCACCAGGGGACAGGGCTTGAACACTGAAGCTTTCTTT.

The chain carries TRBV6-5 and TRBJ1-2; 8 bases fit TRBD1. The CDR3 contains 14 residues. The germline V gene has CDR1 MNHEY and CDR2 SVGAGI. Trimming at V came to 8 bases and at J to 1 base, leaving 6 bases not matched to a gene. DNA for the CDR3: TGTGCCAGCGCCACAGGGGGACTTAACTATGGCTACACCTTC. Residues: CASATGGLNYGYTF.

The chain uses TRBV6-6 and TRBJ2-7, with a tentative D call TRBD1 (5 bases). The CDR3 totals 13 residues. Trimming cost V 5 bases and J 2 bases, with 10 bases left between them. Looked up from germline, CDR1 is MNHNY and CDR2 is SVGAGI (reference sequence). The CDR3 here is CASSTPGTYEQYF. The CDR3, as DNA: TGTGCCAGCAGTACTCCAGGGACCTACGAGCAGTACTTC.

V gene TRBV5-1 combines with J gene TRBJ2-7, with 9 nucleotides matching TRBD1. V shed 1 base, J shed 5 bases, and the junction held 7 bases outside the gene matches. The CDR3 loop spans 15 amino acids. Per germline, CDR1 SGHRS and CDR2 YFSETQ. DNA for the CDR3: TGCGCCAGCAGCTTGACAGGGGGCTCAGGCGACGAGCAGTACTTC. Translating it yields CASSLTGGSGDEQYF.

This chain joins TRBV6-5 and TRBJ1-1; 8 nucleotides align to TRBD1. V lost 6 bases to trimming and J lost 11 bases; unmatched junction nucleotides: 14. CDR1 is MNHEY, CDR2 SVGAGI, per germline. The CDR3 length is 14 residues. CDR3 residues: CASSFDRGTVGAFF. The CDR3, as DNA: TGTGCCAGCAGCTTCGACAGGGGCACGGTAGGGGCTTTCTTT.

The CDR3 DNA reads as TGTGCCAGCAGTCAAGCGAGTCAGCCCCAGCATTTT. This codes for CASSQASQPQHF. The chain is built from TRBV28 and TRBJ1-5; D uncertain. CDR1 is MDHEN, CDR2 SYDVKM, per germline. The CDR3 totals 12 residues. Trimming shortened V by 5 bases and J by 6 bases, and 8 bases separated the two germline ends.

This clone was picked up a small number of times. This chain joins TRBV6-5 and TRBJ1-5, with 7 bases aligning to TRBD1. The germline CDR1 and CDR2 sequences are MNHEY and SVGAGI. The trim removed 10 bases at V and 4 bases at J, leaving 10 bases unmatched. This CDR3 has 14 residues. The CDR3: CATQLPGQNQPQHF. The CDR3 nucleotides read TGTGCCACCCAACTACCGGGACAGAATCAGCCCCAGCATTTT.

The CDR3 DNA follows: TGTGCCAGCTCACCTGGACAGGCAGCCTCCTACGAGCAGTACTTC. It specifies CASSPGQAASYEQYF. V usage is TRBV18 and J usage is TRBJ2-7; 7 bases line up with TRBD1. The V segment lost 3 bases and the J segment 0 bases; nucleotides outside the gene matches: 5. From germline, CDR1 is KGHSH and CDR2 LQKENI. This CDR3 has 15 amino acids.

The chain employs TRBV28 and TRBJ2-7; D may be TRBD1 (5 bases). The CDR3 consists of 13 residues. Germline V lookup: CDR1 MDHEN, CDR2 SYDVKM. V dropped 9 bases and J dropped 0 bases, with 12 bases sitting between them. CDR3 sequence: CASDRPSSYEQYF. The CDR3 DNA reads TGTGCCAGTGACAGACCTAGCTCCTACGAGCAGTACTTC.